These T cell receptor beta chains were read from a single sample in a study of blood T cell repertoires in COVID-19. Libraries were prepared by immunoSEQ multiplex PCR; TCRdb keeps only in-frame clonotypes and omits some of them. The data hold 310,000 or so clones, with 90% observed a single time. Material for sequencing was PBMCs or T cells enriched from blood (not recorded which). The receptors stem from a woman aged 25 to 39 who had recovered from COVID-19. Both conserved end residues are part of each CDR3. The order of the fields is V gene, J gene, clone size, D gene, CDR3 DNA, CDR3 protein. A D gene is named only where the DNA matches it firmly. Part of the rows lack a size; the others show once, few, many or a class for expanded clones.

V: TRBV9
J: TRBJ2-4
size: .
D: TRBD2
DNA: TGTGCCAGCAGCTTAACTAGCGGGGTAGCCAAAAACATTCAGTACTTC
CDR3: CASSLTSGVAKNIQYF

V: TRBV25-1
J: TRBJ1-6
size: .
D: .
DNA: TGTGCCAGCAGTGAGGTGGGCAATTCACCCCTCCACTTT
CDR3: CASSEVGNSPLHF

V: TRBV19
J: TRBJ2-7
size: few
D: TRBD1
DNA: TGTGCCAGTAGTATGGGGACAGGGGGCTACGAGCAGTACTTC
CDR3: CASSMGTGGYEQYF

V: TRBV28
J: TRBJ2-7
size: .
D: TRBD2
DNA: TGTGCCAGCAGTCTCACTAGCGGGACAGCCTACGAGCAGTACTTC
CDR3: CASSLTSGTAYEQYF

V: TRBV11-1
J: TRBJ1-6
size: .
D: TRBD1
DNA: TGTGCCAGCAGCCTGAAACAGGGGGACTCTTCACCCCTCCACTTT
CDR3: CASSLKQGDSSPLHF

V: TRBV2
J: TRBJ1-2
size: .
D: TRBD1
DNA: TGTGCCAGCAGGGAGAGGACAGGGGGCTATGGCTACACCTTC
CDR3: CASRERTGGYGYTF

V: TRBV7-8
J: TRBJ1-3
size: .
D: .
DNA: TGTGCCAGCAGCTTAGTAGGTGGACGGGGATCTGGAAACACCATATATTTT
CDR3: CASSLVGGRGSGNTIYF

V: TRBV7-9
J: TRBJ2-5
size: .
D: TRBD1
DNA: TGTGCCAGCAGCTTAACAGGGGGCGCGGAGACCCAGTACTTC
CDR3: CASSLTGGAETQYF

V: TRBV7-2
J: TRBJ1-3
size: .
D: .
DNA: TGTGCCAGCAGCCTAATCGGACTGGGAAACACCATATATTTT
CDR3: CASSLIGLGNTIYF

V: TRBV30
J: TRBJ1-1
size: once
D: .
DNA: TGTGCCTGGAGTGTACTAACCGGGAACACTGAAGCTTTCTTT
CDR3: CAWSVLTGNTEAFF

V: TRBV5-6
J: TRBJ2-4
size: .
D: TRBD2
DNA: TGTGCCAGCAGCCCGGGACTAGCGGGAGCGCTAGCCAAAAACATTCAGTACTTC
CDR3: CASSPGLAGALAKNIQYF

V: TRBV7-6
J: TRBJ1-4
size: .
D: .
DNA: TGTGCCAGCAGCGCACGAGGTTCGGGTAATGAAAAACTGTTTTTT
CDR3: CASSARGSGNEKLFF

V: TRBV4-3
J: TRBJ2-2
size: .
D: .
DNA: TGCGCCAGCAGCCGAGATGGTGGCAGGGTCCGGAACACCGGGGAGCTGTTTTTT
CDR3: CASSRDGGRVRNTGELFF

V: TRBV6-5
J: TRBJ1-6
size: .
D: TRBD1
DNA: TGTGCCAGCAGTTCGGGACAGAGCTATAATTCACCCCTCCACTTT
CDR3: CASSSGQSYNSPLHF

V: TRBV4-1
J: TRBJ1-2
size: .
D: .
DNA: TGCGCCAGCAGCCAGGTAGAGAACTATGGCTACACCTTC
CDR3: CASSQVENYGYTF

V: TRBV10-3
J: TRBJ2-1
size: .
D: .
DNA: TGTGCCATCAACTCGGGGGGCGATGAGCAGTTCTTC
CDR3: CAINSGGDEQFF

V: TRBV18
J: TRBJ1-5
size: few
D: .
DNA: TGTGCCAGCTCACCACCGGAGGGAAGGAATCAGCCCCAGCATTTT
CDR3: CASSPPEGRNQPQHF

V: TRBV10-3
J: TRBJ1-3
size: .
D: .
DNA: TGTGCCACTGAGGTTGGAAACACCATATATTTT
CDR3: CATEVGNTIYF

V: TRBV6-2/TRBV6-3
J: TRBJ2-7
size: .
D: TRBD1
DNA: TGTGCCAGCAGTTACCCCGACAGGGCGGCTTCCTACGAGCAGTACTTC
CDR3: CASSYPDRAASYEQYF

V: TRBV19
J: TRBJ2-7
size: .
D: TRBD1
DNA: TGTGCCAGTAGTGCGGGACAGGGACCCTTAGAGCAGTACTTC
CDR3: CASSAGQGPLEQYF

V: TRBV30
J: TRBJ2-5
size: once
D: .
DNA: TGTGCCTGGTCCATCTCCGGAGGATACGAGACCCAGTACTTC
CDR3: CAWSISGGYETQYF

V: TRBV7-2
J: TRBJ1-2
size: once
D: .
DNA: TGTGCCAGCAGCTTGAGTAACTATGGCTACACCTTC
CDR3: CASSLSNYGYTF

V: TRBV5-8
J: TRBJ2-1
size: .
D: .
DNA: TGTGCCAGCAGCTTGGGGAGGGTTTCCTACAATGAGCAGTTCTTC
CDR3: CASSLGRVSYNEQFF

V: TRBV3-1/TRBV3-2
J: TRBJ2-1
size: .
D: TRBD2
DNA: TGTGCCAGCAGCCAGGCTAGCGGGAGCTACAATGAGCAGTTCTTC
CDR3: CASSQASGSYNEQFF

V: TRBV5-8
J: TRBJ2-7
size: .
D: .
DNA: TGTGCCAGCAGCTTGCGGGGGACCTCCTCCTACGAGCAGTACTTC
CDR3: CASSLRGTSSYEQYF

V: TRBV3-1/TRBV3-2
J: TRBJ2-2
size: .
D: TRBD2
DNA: TGTGCCAGCAGCTATCCATTAACGGGACTAGCTAATGGTCCCGGGGAGCTGTTTTTT
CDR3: CASSYPLTGLANGPGELFF

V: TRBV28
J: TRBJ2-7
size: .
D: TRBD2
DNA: TGTGCCAGCAGCTTGTCCGGGGGGAGCTCCTACGAGCAGTACTTC
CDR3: CASSLSGGSSYEQYF

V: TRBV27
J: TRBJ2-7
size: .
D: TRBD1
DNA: TGTGCCAGCAGTCAAGGACAGGGAAGCTCCTACGAGCAGTACTTC
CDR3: CASSQGQGSSYEQYF

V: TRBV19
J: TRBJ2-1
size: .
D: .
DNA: TGTGCCAGTAGTCCGGACTACACTGAGCAGTTCTTC
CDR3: CASSPDYTEQFF

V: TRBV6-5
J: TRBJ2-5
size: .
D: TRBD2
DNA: TGTGCCAGCAGTTACTCCCGACTAGCGCCGCTGAACTTC
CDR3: CASSYSRLAPLNF

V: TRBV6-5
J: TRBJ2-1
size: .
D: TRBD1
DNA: TGTGCCAGCAGTTACCGAGACAGGGGGCTCTACAATGAGCAGTTCTTC
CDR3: CASSYRDRGLYNEQFF

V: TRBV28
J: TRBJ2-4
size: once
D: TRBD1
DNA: TGTGCCAGCAGTTTGGTTTTTCGGGACAGGGGGCCCCTAGACATTCAGTACTTC
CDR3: CASSLVFRDRGPLDIQYF

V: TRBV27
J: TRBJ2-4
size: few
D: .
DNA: TGTGCCAGCAGGCAGGGGATTGGGAACATTCAGTACTTC
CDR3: CASRQGIGNIQYF

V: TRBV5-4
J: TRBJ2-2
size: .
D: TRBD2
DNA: TGTGCCAGCAGCTTGGGACTAGCGGGAACCACCGGGGAGCTGTTTTTT
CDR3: CASSLGLAGTTGELFF

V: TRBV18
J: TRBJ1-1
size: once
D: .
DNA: TGTGCCAGCTCACCACCGGGACACGCGGACGGGACTGAAGCTTTCTTT
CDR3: CASSPPGHADGTEAFF

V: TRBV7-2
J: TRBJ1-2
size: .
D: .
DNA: TGTGCCAGCAACCCGGTGGACAGCCCCAACTATGGCTACACCTTC
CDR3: CASNPVDSPNYGYTF

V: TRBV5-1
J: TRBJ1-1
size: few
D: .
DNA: TGCGCCAGCAGCTTTTCTCAGGGATTCACTGAAGCTTTCTTT
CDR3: CASSFSQGFTEAFF

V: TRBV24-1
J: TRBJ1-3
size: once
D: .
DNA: TGTGCCACCAGTGAGTCACAGTCTGGAAACACCATATATTTT
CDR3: CATSESQSGNTIYF

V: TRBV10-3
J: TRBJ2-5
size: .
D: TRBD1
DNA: TGTGCCATCAGCAGTACAGGGGGCGGAGAGACCCAGTACTTC
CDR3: CAISSTGGGETQYF